This is a list of T cell receptor beta chains from one sample in a study of shared clonotypes between healthy human individuals. Assay used: immunoSEQ multiplex PCR; TCRdb lists only in-frame clones, some missing. The table shows about 2.4 million clones, with over 85% occurring only once. Sequencing was performed on naive CD4+ T cells from PBMCs. The receptors derive from a man between 18 and 29 years old in good health. Some clones in this sample may be carry-over from other donors' samples. The CDR3 runs from the conserved cysteine through the conserved F or W. D genes are given only for firm matches. Clone size appears in some rows only: once, few, many, or a class for an expanded clone.

>-|TRBV29-1|TRBJ2-5|-
CSVELTGIQETQYF
TGCAGCGTTGAACTCACAGGAATTCAAGAGACCCAGTACTTC
>-|TRBV7-3|TRBJ2-5|-
CASSRGQLETQYF
TGTGCCAGCAGCCGAGGACAGTTGGAGACCCAGTACTTC
>-|TRBV4-2|TRBJ2-5|once
CASSPKAGVAETQYF
TGTGCCAGCAGCCCCAAGGCCGGAGTGGCTGAGACCCAGTACTTC
>TRBD2|TRBV5-1|TRBJ2-1|-
CASSEVLGGSSYNEQFF
TGCGCCAGCAGCGAAGTCCTCGGCGGGAGCTCCTACAATGAGCAGTTCTTC
>-|TRBV11-3|TRBJ1-1|-
CASSLRWAEAFF
TGTGCCAGCAGCTTAAGGTGGGCTGAAGCTTTCTTT
>-|TRBV27|TRBJ2-3|once
CASSLSLLGLPPGPDTQYF
TGTGCCAGCAGTTTAAGCTTGCTGGGACTCCCTCCGGGCCCAGATACGCAGTATTTT
>-|TRBV5-1|TRBJ1-4|-
CASSPGTDGTNEKLFF
TGCGCCAGCAGCCCCGGTACGGACGGAACTAATGAAAAACTGTTTTTT
>-|TRBV30|TRBJ2-1|-
CAWSVDGGVTYNEQFF
TGTGCCTGGAGTGTAGACGGCGGGGTTACCTACAATGAGCAGTTCTTC
>-|TRBV4-1|TRBJ1-4|-
CASSQALGGTNEKLFF
TGCGCCAGCAGCCAGGCACTAGGGGGGACTAATGAAAAACTGTTTTTT
>TRBD1|TRBV6-5|TRBJ1-5|-
CASSYSGTGSSPQHF
TGTGCCAGCAGTTACTCAGGGACAGGGAGTTCGCCCCAGCATTTT
>-|TRBV29-1|TRBJ1-2|-
CSVWRASYGYTF
TGCAGCGTATGGAGGGCTAGCTATGGCTACACCTTC
>-|TRBV27|TRBJ2-3|-
CASSGQNTDTQYF
TGTGCCAGCAGTGGACAGAACACAGATACGCAGTATTTT
>-|TRBV4-3|TRBJ2-1|once
CASSQESWLAGGEQFF
TGCGCCAGCAGCCAAGAATCATGGCTAGCAGGTGGGGAGCAGTTCTTC